These 7 T cell receptor beta chains originate from one sample sequenced in a study of shared clonotypes between healthy human individuals. Sequenced by immunoSEQ multiplex PCR; TCRdb stores in-frame clones only, minus some. Of around 2,000,000 clones listed, roughly 95% are singletons. It was CD45RO-negative cells, positively selected for CCR7, that made up naive CD8 cells, with terminally differentiated effector memory CD45RA+ cells excluded. Sequenced material: naive CD8+ T cells sorted from blood. The receptors come from a man between 18 and 35 years old in good health.

Turning to this clone: The identical CDR3 is also encoded by other nucleotide sequences in the sample. The chain links TRBV9 to TRBJ1-1; possible D gene TRBD1, 6 bases. With 4 bases removed from V and 4 bases from J, the gap between germline ends came to 11 bases. There are 13 residues in the CDR3. Germline V gives CDR1 SGDLS, CDR2 YYNGEE. Here the CDR3 reads CASSLGGGTEAFF. CDR3 DNA: TGTGCCAGCAGCCTTGGAGGGGGCACTGAAGCTTTCTTT.

This chain connects TRBV9 to TRBJ2-5; TRBD2 is a possible D gene (5 bases). Trimming stripped 0 bases from V and 5 bases from J, with 14 bases between. CDR1 is SGDLS, CDR2 YYNGEE, per germline. The CDR3 is 15 amino acids. As DNA, the CDR3 is TGTGCCAGCAGCGTAGGGCCGGAGTCGGGGGAGACCCAGTACTTC. It translates to CASSVGPESGETQYF.

V and J are TRBV5-5 and TRBJ2-7, with 8 bases identical to TRBD1. CDR3 length: 15 residues. Trimming removed 2 bases from V and 2 bases from J; junction bases left unmatched: 6. Germline-derived CDR1 and CDR2 are SGHKS and YYEKEE (reference sequence). The CDR3 loop reads CASSFFRTGPYEQYF. CDR3 in DNA: TGTGCCAGCAGCTTTTTTAGGACAGGGCCCTACGAGCAGTACTTC.

This CDR3 reads CASSFPSVSSGGGETQYF. Here the CDR3 DNA reads TGTGCCAGCAGTTTCCCGTCGGTGTCTAGCGGGGGAGGAGAGACCCAGTACTTC. The V and J genes are TRBV28 and TRBJ2-5; 10 nucleotides match TRBD2. Germline V gives CDR1 MDHEN, CDR2 SYDVKM. The trim removed 3 bases at V and 4 bases at J, leaving 14 bases unmatched. This CDR3 comprises 18 residues.

The genes are TRBV27 and TRBJ2-1; 9 bases map to TRBD1. Germline-derived CDR1 and CDR2 are MNHEY and SMNVEV (reference sequence). V lost 0 bases to trimming and J lost 10 bases; unmatched junction nucleotides: 13. The CDR3 totals 17 residues. The CDR3 loop is CASSLSRTGASHSEQFF. The CDR3 DNA is TGTGCCAGCAGTTTATCGAGGACAGGGGCCTCGCACTCGGAGCAGTTCTTC.

This clone was found once. V usage is TRBV20-1 and J usage is TRBJ2-7; perhaps TRBD1 as D (5 bases). CDR3 length equals 11 residues. Trimming took 2 bases from V and 12 from J, leaving 14 bases between them. The germline V gene encodes CDR1 DFQATT and CDR2 SNEGSKA (reference sequence). CDR3 in DNA: TGCAGTGCTAGAAAGGGGCTCACGCGGTACTTC. This codes for CSARKGLTRYF.

The genes are TRBV4-1 and TRBJ2-7; 9 bases are shared with TRBD2. The junction had 14 bases not matched to a gene; V was cut back by 1 base and J by 7 bases. This CDR3 is built from 17 residues. Germline V gives CDR1 MGHRA, CDR2 YSYEKL. CDR3 amino acids: CASSQVGPAGGLGEQYF. CDR3 nucleotides: TGCGCCAGCAGCCAAGTCGGACCAGCGGGGGGCCTGGGGGAGCAGTACTTC.